The entry that follows covers one TCR beta chain sequence. Its antigen is as yet unknown. Profiled with immunoSEQ multiplex PCR; TCRdb holds only in-frame clones, not every one. There are some 62,000 clones in the sample; 85% occur only once, and around 4% lies in the top ten. The data stem from a study of OX40 agonist ivuxolimab in advanced cancers. General study points: At 0.1 to 3.0 mg/kg, CD4+ and CD8+ blood T cells expanded clonally by week 6.

From germline, CDR1 is SGHTA and CDR2 FQGNSA. V gave up 4 bases and J gave up 4 bases, with 16 bases separating them. CDR3 length: 15 residues. Sequences were derived from CD4+ or CD8+ T cells sorted from blood, sampled in a trial of the OX40 agonist ivuxolimab. This sequence was found in an adult with an advanced solid tumor such as melanoma, head and neck, liver or kidney cancer. The chain links TRBV7-2 to TRBJ1-1; no firm D call. CDR3 protein: CASSSTGVGGTEAFF. CDR3 coding DNA: TGTGCCAGCAGCTCGACCGGGGTGGGTGGCACTGAAGCTTTCTTT.